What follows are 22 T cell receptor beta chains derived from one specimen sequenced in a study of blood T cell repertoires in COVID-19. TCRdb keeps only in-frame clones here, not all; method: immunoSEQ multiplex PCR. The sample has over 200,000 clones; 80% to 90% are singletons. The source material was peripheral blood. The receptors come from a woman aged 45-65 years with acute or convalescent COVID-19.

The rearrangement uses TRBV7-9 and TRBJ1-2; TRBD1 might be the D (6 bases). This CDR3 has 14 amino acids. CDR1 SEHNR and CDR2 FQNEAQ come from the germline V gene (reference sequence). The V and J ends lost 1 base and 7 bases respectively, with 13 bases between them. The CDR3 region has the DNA TGTGCCAGCAGCTTAGAAGGGGGGGCCGGTGGCTACACCTTC. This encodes CASSLEGGAGGYTF. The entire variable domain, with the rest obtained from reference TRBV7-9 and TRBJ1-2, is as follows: DTGVSQNPRHKITKRGQNVTFRCDPISEHNRLYWYRQTLGQGPEFLTYFQNEAQLEKSRLLSDRFSAERPKGSFSTLEIQRTEQGDSAMYLCASSLEGGAGGYTFGSGTRLTVV.

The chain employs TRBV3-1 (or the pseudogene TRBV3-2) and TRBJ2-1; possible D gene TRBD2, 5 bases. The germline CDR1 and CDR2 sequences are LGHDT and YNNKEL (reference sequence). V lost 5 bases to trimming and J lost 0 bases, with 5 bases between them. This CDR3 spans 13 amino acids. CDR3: CASSGSSYNEQFF. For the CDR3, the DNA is TGTGCCAGCAGCGGGAGCTCCTACAATGAGCAGTTCTTC.

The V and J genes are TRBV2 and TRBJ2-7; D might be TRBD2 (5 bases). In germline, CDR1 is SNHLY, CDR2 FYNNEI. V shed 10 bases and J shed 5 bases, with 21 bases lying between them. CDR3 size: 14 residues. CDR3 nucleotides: TGTGCCACCTCCCAAACGGGGTTCGACAACGAGCAGTACTTC. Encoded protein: CATSQTGFDNEQYF.

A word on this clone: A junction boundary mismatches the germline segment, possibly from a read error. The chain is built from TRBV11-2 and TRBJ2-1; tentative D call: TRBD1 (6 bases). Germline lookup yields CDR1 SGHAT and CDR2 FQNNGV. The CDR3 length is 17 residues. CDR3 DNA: TGTGCCAGCAGCTTAAAATTTTGGACAGTGTCCTTCAATGAGCAGTTCTTC. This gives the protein CASSLKFWTVSFNEQFF. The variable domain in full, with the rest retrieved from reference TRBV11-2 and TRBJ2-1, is EAGVAQSPRYKIIEKRQSVAFWCNPISGHATLYWYQQILGQGPKLLIQFQNNGVVDDSQLPKDRFSAERLKGVDSTLKIQPAKLEDSAVYLCASSLKFWTVSFNEQFFGPGTRLTVL.

As DNA, the CDR3 is TGTGCCACGGGACTAGCGGGAGGCCTGGATGAGCAGTTCTTC. Translation: CATGLAGGLDEQFF. The chain links TRBV15 to TRBJ2-1; TRBD2 agrees at 15 bases. V lost 9 bases to trimming and J lost 8 bases; unmatched junction nucleotides: 5. Germline assignment: CDR1 LNHNV and CDR2 YYDKDF (reference sequence). CDR3 size: 14 residues.

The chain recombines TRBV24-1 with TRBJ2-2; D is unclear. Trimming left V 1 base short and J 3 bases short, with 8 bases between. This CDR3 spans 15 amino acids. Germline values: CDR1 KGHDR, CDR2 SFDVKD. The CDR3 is CATSDFHSYTGELFF. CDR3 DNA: TGTGCCACCAGTGATTTTCACTCTTACACCGGGGAGCTGTTTTTT.

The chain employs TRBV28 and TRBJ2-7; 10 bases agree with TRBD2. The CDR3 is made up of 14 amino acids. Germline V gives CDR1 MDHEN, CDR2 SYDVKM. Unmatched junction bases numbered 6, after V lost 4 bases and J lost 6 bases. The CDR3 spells CASSSPGLASEQYF. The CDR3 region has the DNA TGTGCCAGCAGTTCGCCGGGACTAGCGAGCGAGCAGTACTTC.

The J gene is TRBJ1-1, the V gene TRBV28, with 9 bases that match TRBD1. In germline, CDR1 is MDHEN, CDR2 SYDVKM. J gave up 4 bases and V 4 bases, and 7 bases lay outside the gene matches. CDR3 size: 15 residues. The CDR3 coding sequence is TGTGCCAGCAGTTCGCCGGGACAGGGTATCACTGAAGCTTTCTTT. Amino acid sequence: CASSSPGQGITEAFF.

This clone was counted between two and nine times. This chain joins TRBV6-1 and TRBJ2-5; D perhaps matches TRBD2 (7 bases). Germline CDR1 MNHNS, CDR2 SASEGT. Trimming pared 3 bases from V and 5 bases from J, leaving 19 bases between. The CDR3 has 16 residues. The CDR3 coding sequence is TGTGCCAGCAGTGACATCTTCGGCAGGGGAGGGGAGACCCAGTACTTC. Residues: CASSDIFGRGGETQYF.

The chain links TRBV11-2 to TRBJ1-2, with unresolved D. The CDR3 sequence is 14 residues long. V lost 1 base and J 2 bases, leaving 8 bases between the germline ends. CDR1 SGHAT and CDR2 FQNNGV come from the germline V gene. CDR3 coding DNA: TGTGCCAGCAGCTTAGGCGCGGGGAACTATGGCTACACCTTC. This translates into CASSLGAGNYGYTF.

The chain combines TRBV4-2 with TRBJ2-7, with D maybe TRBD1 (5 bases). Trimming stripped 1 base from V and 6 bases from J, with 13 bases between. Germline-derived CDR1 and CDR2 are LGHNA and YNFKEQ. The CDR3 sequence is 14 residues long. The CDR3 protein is CASSQGAGPGEQYF. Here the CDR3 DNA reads TGTGCCAGCAGCCAAGGGGCAGGGCCCGGCGAGCAGTACTTC.

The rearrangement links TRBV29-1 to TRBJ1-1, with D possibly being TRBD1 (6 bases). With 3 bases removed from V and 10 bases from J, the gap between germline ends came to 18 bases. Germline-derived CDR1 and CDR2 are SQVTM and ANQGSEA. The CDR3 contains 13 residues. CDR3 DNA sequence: TGCAGCGTTGAGCCCTGGGACAATCAAGGAGCTTTCTTT. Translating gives CSVEPWDNQGAFF.

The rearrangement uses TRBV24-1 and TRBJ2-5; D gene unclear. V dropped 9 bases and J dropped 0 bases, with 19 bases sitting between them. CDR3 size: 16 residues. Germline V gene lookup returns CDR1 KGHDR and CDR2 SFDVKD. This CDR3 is CATAGSQENYQETQYF. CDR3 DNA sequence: TGTGCCACCGCCGGGTCCCAAGAAAATTACCAAGAGACCCAGTACTTC.

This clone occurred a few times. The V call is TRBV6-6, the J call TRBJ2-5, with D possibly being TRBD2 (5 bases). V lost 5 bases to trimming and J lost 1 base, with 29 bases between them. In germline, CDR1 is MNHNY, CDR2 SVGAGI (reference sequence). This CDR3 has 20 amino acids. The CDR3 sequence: CASSRPASENTRRVQETQYF. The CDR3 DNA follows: TGTGCCAGCAGTCGGCCCGCCAGTGAAAACACTAGACGGGTCCAAGAGACCCAGTACTTC.

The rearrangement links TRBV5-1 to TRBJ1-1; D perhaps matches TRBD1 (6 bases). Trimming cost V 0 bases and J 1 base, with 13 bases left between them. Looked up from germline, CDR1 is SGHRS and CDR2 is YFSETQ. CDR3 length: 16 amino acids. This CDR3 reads CASSLEQGEGNTEAFF. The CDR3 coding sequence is TGCGCCAGCAGCTTGGAACAGGGAGAGGGGAACACTGAAGCTTTCTTT.

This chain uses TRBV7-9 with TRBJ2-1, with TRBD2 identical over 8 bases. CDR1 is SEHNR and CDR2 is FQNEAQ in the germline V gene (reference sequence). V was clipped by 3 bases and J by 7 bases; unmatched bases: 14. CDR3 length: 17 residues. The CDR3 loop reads CASSLGSGTTRWNEQFF. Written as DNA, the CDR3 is TGTGCCAGCAGCTTGGGTAGCGGGACAACCCGATGGAATGAGCAGTTCTTC.

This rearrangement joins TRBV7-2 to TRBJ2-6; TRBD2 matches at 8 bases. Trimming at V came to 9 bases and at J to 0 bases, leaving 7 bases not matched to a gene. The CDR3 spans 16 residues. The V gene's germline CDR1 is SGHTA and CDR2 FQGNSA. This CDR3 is CASPAGAFSGANVLTF. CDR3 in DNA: TGTGCCAGTCCAGCGGGAGCCTTCTCTGGGGCCAACGTCCTGACTTTC. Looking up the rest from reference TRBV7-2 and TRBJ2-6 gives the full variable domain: GAGVSQSPSNKVTEKGKDVELRCDPISGHTALYWYRQSLGQGLEFLIYFQGNSAPDKSGLPSDRFSAERTGGSVSTLTIQRTQQEDSAVYLCASPAGAFSGANVLTFGAGSRLTVL.

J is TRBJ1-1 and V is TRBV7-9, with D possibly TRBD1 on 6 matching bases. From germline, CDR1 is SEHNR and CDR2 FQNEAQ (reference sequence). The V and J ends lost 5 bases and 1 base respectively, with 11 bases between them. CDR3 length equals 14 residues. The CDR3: CASSHRDKNTEAFF. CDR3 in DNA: TGTGCCAGCAGCCACCGGGACAAGAACACTGAAGCTTTCTTT. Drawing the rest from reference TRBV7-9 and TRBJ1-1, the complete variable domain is DTGVSQNPRHKITKRGQNVTFRCDPISEHNRLYWYRQTLGQGPEFLTYFQNEAQLEKSRLLSDRFSAERPKGSFSTLEIQRTEQGDSAMYLCASSHRDKNTEAFFGQGTRLTVV.

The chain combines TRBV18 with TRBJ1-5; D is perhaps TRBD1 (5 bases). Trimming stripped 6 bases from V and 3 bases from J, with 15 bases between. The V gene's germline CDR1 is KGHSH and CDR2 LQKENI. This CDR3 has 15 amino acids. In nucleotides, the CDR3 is TGTGCCAGCTCCACGAGCGGGGCGATCAATCAGCCCCAGCATTTT. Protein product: CASSTSGAINQPQHF.

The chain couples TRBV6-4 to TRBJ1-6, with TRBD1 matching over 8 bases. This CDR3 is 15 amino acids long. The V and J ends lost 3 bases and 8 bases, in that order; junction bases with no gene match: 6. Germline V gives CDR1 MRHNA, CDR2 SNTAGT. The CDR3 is CASSELGQGYSPLHF. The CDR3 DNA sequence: TGTGCCAGCAGTGAACTAGGACAGGGATATTCACCCCTCCACTTT.

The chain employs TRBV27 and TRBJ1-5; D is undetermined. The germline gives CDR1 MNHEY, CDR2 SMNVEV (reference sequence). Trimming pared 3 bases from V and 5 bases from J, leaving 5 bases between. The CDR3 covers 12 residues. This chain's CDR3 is CASSFSDQPQHF. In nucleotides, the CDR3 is TGTGCCAGCAGTTTCTCGGATCAGCCCCAGCATTTT.

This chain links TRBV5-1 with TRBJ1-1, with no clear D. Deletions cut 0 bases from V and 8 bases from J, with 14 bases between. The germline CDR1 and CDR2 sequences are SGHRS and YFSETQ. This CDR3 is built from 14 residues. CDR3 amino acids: CASSLGYSGSEAFF. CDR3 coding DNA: TGCGCCAGCAGCTTGGGATATTCCGGGTCAGAAGCTTTCTTT. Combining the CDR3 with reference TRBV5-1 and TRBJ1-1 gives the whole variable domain KAGVTQTPRYLIKTRGQQVTLSCSPISGHRSVSWYQQTPGQGLQFLFEYFSETQRNKGNFPGRFSGRQFSNSRSEMNVSTLELGDSALYLCASSLGYSGSEAFFGQGTRLTVV.